Below are 11 T cell receptor beta chains sequenced from a single sample in a study of blood T cells in healthy people across ages. Through a sample-barcoded 5' primer and a J-beta primer mix, a second PCR was run for roughly 7 to 12 cycles. Using its own MiXCR run on the 5' RACE reads, TCRdb lists one record per CDR3 protein. The sample yields 600,000 to 650,000 distinct CDR3 sequences, under 70% seen once. The sample was blood. The receptors come from a man between 60 and 75 years old in good health.

The chain recombines TRBV28 with TRBJ1-2, with TRBD1 matching over 7 bases. The CDR3 spans 15 residues. V trimming: 7 bases; J trimming: 3 bases; junction bases outside the gene matches: 11. Germline CDR1 is MDHEN and CDR2 is SYDVKM. DNA of the CDR3: TGTGCCAGCAATCGGTTGGCTCAGGGGGACTATGGCTACACCTTC. Translating it yields CASNRLAQGDYGYTF.

The sample holds many counts of this clonotype. The rearrangement links TRBV28 to TRBJ2-7; no definite D call. The CDR3 consists of 12 residues. Germline CDR1 and CDR2: MDHEN and SYDVKM. V dropped 3 bases and J dropped 4 bases, with 7 bases sitting between them. The chain's CDR3 is CASSFGRYEQYF. The CDR3 DNA reads as TGTGCCAGCAGTTTTGGCAGGTACGAGCAGTACTTC.

The genes are TRBV20-1 and TRBJ1-2; maybe TRBD1 (5 bases). Germline lookup yields CDR1 DFQATT and CDR2 SNEGSKA (reference sequence). With 0 bases removed from V and 10 bases from J, the gap between germline ends came to 12 bases. The CDR3 runs 12 residues. CDR3 amino acids: CSARDGAGDYTF. DNA of the CDR3: TGCAGTGCTAGAGATGGTGCGGGGGACTACACCTTC.

This clonotype is a singleton in its sample. The chain joins TRBV28 to TRBJ2-7; 8 bases agree with TRBD2. The CDR3 runs 15 residues. With 5 bases clipped from V and 3 bases from J, the junction kept 9 bases outside the gene matches. CDR1 and CDR2 from the germline V gene are MDHEN and SYDVKM. CDR3: CASSPGGGDLYEQYF. In DNA form, the CDR3 reads TGTGCCAGCAGTCCCGGGGGGGGGGACCTCTACGAGCAGTACTTC.

The rearrangement uses TRBV6-5 and TRBJ2-2; a possible D gene is TRBD1 (6 bases). The ends were cut back, 3 bases at V and 2 bases at J, with 13 bases in the middle. This CDR3 is 16 amino acids long. CDR1 and CDR2 from the germline V gene are MNHEY and SVGAGI. CDR3 residues: CASSYTGSLNTGELFF. DNA for the CDR3: TGTGCCAGCAGTTATACAGGGAGCCTTAACACCGGGGAGCTGTTTTTT.

This clonotype has a single count. The chain joins TRBV20-1 to TRBJ1-2; a possible D gene is TRBD1 (5 bases). The CDR3 length is 13 residues. Per the germline V gene, CDR1 is DFQATT and CDR2 is SNEGSKA (reference sequence). Trimming removed 3 bases at V and 8 bases at J, with 16 bases between. CDR3 amino acids: CSASPGTSRGYTF. CDR3 nucleotides: TGCAGTGCTAGCCCCGGGACCTCTCGGGGCTACACCTTC.

V gene TRBV13 combines with J gene TRBJ1-2; TRBD1 aligns across 8 bases. Germline assignment: CDR1 PRHDT and CDR2 FYEKMQ (reference sequence). The V segment lost 5 bases and the J segment 2 bases; nucleotides outside the gene matches: 7. This CDR3 is built from 15 residues. CDR3: CASSPNRGMNYGYTF. The CDR3 region has the DNA TGTGCCAGCAGCCCCAACAGGGGGATGAACTATGGCTACACCTTC.

V is TRBV7-2 and J is TRBJ1-1; 7 bases are a match to TRBD1. The CDR3 contains 13 residues. V was clipped by 3 bases and J by 4 bases; unmatched bases: 2. The V gene's germline CDR1 is SGHTA and CDR2 FQGNSA. CDR3 sequence (DNA): TGTGCCAGCAGCTTTGACAGGGTCACTGAAGCTTTCTTT. It encodes CASSFDRVTEAFF.

V usage is TRBV3-1 and J usage is TRBJ2-4; no definite D call. The CDR3 contains 15 residues. Looked up from germline, CDR1 is LGHDT and CDR2 is YNNKEL (reference sequence). Deletions cut 2 bases from V and 3 bases from J, with 11 bases between. CDR3: CASSQPDKDKNIQYF. Written as DNA, the CDR3 is TGTGCCAGCAGCCAACCCGACAAGGACAAAAACATTCAGTACTTC.

This clonotype was counted a few times. The chain links TRBV5-1 to TRBJ2-5; 7 positions agree with TRBD1. Germline CDR1 reads SGHRS; CDR2 reads YFSETQ. V was clipped by 0 bases and J by 7 bases; unmatched bases: 9. The CDR3 is 15 residues long. The CDR3 here is CASSLDGTETRTQYF. The CDR3 nucleotides are TGCGCCAGCAGCTTGGACGGGACAGAAACGAGGACCCAGTACTTC.

The chain combines TRBV2 with TRBJ2-5; D is unclear. V gave up 5 bases and J gave up 0 bases, with 10 bases separating them. The germline gives CDR1 SNHLY, CDR2 FYNNEI. This CDR3 has 14 residues. The CDR3 region is CASSWQSYQETQYF. The CDR3 DNA sequence: TGTGCCAGCAGTTGGCAGTCTTACCAAGAGACCCAGTACTTC.